This entry lists 29 T cell receptor beta chains sequenced from one sample in a study of graft-versus-host responses after intestinal transplantation. The antigens these receptors bind are not known. Clones were sequenced by immunoSEQ multiplex PCR, and TCRdb holds only the in-frame ones, with some missing. The table shows about 85,000 clones, with approximately 80% occurring only once. The input for sequencing was unstimulated CD4+ T cells sorted from spleen or lymph node cells, taken before intestinal transplant. These receptors were collected from a human donor who received an intestinal transplant.

The chain employs TRBV7-2 and TRBJ2-7, with 7 bases lining up with TRBD1. V dropped 5 bases and J dropped 0; count of bases not matched to a gene: 7. The CDR3 contains 15 residues. Per the germline V gene, CDR1 is SGHTA and CDR2 is FQGNSA. The chain's CDR3 is CASSDRDGPSYEQYF. The CDR3 DNA reads TGTGCCAGCAGCGACAGGGACGGTCCCTCCTACGAGCAGTACTTC.

The rearrangement uses TRBV7-9 and TRBJ1-5; D gene ambiguous. Germline CDR1 reads SEHNR; CDR2 reads FQNEAQ (reference sequence). The CDR3 length is 12 residues. V lost 4 bases and J 6 bases, leaving 7 bases between the germline ends. The CDR3 is CASSSSGQPQHF. The CDR3 DNA is TGTGCCAGCAGCTCCTCCGGTCAGCCCCAGCATTTT. The complete variable domain, with remaining parts taken from reference TRBV7-9 and TRBJ1-5, reads DTGVSQNPRHKITKRGQNVTFRCDPISEHNRLYWYRQTLGQGPEFLTYFQNEAQLEKSRLLSDRFSAERPKGSFSTLEIQRTEQGDSAMYLCASSSSGQPQHFGDGTRLSIL.

The sample holds one count of this clone. The chain couples TRBV27 to TRBJ2-7; perhaps TRBD2 as D (6 bases). Per the germline V gene, CDR1 is MNHEY and CDR2 is SMNVEV (reference sequence). The V end lost 2 bases, the J end lost 7 bases, and 12 bases lay between the germline ends. The CDR3 spans 13 residues. The CDR3 protein is CASSLGGSGEQYF. The CDR3 coding sequence is TGTGCCAGCAGTTTAGGGGGGTCCGGGGAGCAGTACTTC.

The chain links TRBV29-1 to TRBJ2-1; TRBD2 matches 8 bases. Germline V gives CDR1 SQVTM, CDR2 ANQGSEA. The CDR3 spans 15 residues. V trimming: 6 bases; J trimming: 4 bases; junction bases outside the gene matches: 11. The CDR3 spells CSVDPWGGRYNEQFF. CDR3 bases: TGCAGCGTGGATCCCTGGGGCGGGAGGTACAATGAGCAGTTCTTC.

V and J are TRBV7-9 and TRBJ2-7, with TRBD1 identical over 8 bases. Germline loops: CDR1 SEHNR, CDR2 FQNEAQ (reference sequence). CDR3 length: 14 amino acids. V lost 3 bases to trimming and J lost 3 bases; unmatched junction nucleotides: 4. This chain's CDR3 is CASSLTGVVYEQYF. In nucleotides, the CDR3 is TGTGCCAGCAGCTTGACAGGGGTAGTCTACGAGCAGTACTTC.

V and J are TRBV18 and TRBJ2-7; TRBD1 might be the D (5 bases). CDR1 and CDR2 from the germline V gene are KGHSH and LQKENI. The V and J ends lost 2 bases and 2 bases respectively, with 10 bases between them. This CDR3 has 14 amino acids. The DNA for the CDR3 is TGTGCCAGCTCACCATCAGCAGGGACCTACGAGCAGTACTTC. This encodes CASSPSAGTYEQYF.

The chain employs TRBV5-6 and TRBJ2-3; D ambiguous. The CDR3 has 14 residues. Germline-derived CDR1 and CDR2 are SGHDT and YYEEEE. Trimming stripped 0 bases from V and 1 base from J, with 6 bases between. The CDR3 sequence is CASSLVAGTDTQYF. In nucleotides, the CDR3 is TGTGCCAGCAGCTTGGTGGCAGGCACAGATACGCAGTATTTT. Full variable domain (missing parts from reference TRBV5-6 and TRBJ2-3): DAGVTQSPTHLIKTRGQQVTLRCSPKSGHDTVSWYQQALGQGPQFIFQYYEEEERQRGNFPDRFSGHQFPNYSSELNVNALLLGDSALYLCASSLVAGTDTQYFGPGTRLTVL.

The V call is TRBV27, the J call TRBJ2-5; 9 bases match TRBD2. There are 15 residues in the CDR3. V trimming: 4 bases; J trimming: 2 bases; junction bases outside the gene matches: 5. Germline V gene data show CDR1 as MNHEY and CDR2 as SMNVEV (reference sequence). For the CDR3, the DNA is TGTGCCAGCAGTTCCCCGACTAGCGGACAAGAGACCCAGTACTTC. Encoded protein: CASSSPTSGQETQYF.

The chain is built from TRBV7-3 and TRBJ2-3; 10 bases map to TRBD2. The CDR3 has 14 residues. The V segment lost 5 bases and the J segment 5 bases; nucleotides outside the gene matches: 4. From germline, CDR1 is SGHTA and CDR2 FQGTGA. CDR3 region: CASSLAGEVDTQYF. As DNA, the CDR3 is TGTGCCAGCAGCCTAGCGGGAGAGGTAGATACGCAGTATTTT.

V is TRBV11-2 and J is TRBJ1-4; D ambiguous. Trimming left V 0 bases short and J 5 bases short, with 10 bases between. There are 15 residues in the CDR3. In germline, CDR1 is SGHAT, CDR2 FQNNGV. The CDR3 sequence: CASSLDPGRNEKLFF. The CDR3 nucleotides are TGTGCCAGCAGCTTAGATCCGGGGAGAAATGAAAAACTGTTTTTT.

V is TRBV5-1 and J is TRBJ1-5; D perhaps matches TRBD1 (5 bases). Looked up from germline, CDR1 is SGHRS and CDR2 is YFSETQ. The CDR3 consists of 15 residues. V was clipped by 4 bases and J by 6 bases, with 17 bases between them. Written as DNA, the CDR3 is TGCGCCAGCAGCCCGGAGGGAGGGACCGCTCAGCCCCAGCATTTT. Amino acids: CASSPEGGTAQPQHF.

This sequence joins TRBV9 and TRBJ2-5, with D perhaps TRBD2 (5 bases). With 1 base removed from V and 5 bases from J, the gap between germline ends came to 12 bases. The CDR3 consists of 14 residues. In germline, CDR1 is SGDLS, CDR2 YYNGEE. CDR3 bases: TGTGCCAGCAGCGTAAATGCGGGTAGGGAGACCCAGTACTTC. It specifies CASSVNAGRETQYF.

The V call is TRBV28, the J call TRBJ2-1; D perhaps matches TRBD1 (6 bases). This CDR3 has 17 residues. The germline V and J ends were trimmed by 3 bases and 3 bases, with 18 bases remaining between them. The germline V gene encodes CDR1 MDHEN and CDR2 SYDVKM. The CDR3 DNA reads as TGTGCCAGCAGTTTCCTTGTCCTGGGGGCTCGCTACAATGAGCAGTTCTTC. Translated, it gives CASSFLVLGARYNEQFF.

DNA of the CDR3: TGTGCCAGCAGCTTAGAGATAGCGGTTAGCACAGATACGCAGTATTTT. The encoded protein is CASSLEIAVSTDTQYF. The chain has TRBV7-2 and TRBJ2-3; possibly TRBD2 for D (6 bases). The CDR3 contains 16 residues. CDR1 SGHTA and CDR2 FQGNSA come from the germline V gene. V lost 1 base and J 0 bases, leaving 11 bases between the germline ends. Drawing the rest from reference TRBV7-2 and TRBJ2-3, the complete variable domain is GAGVSQSPSNKVTEKGKDVELRCDPISGHTALYWYRQSLGQGLEFLIYFQGNSAPDKSGLPSDRFSAERTGGSVSTLTIQRTQQEDSAVYLCASSLEIAVSTDTQYFGPGTRLTVL.

The chain joins TRBV18 to TRBJ2-4; D is perhaps TRBD1 (6 bases). Germline CDR1 and CDR2: KGHSH and LQKENI. V lost 3 bases to trimming and J lost 1 base, with 19 bases between them. This CDR3 contains 18 residues. CDR3 sequence (DNA): TGTGCCAGCTCACCCGGCCGGGACAAGACGAGGGCCAAAAACATTCAGTACTTC. Residues: CASSPGRDKTRAKNIQYF.

This clone is a singleton in its sample. This chain connects TRBV9 to TRBJ2-3; 13 bases are a match to TRBD2. CDR3 length: 16 amino acids. V was pared by 3 bases and J by 4 bases, with 5 bases of the junction left unmatched. Germline V gene data show CDR1 as SGDLS and CDR2 as YYNGEE. The CDR3 protein is CASSAGTSGKADTQYF. CDR3 DNA sequence: TGTGCCAGCAGCGCCGGGACTAGCGGGAAGGCAGATACGCAGTATTTT.

This sequence joins TRBV14 and TRBJ2-5, with a possible D match to TRBD1 (6 bases). The CDR3 has 16 amino acids. V gave up 1 base and J gave up 5 bases, with 17 bases separating them. Germline V gives CDR1 SGHDN, CDR2 FVKESK. The CDR3 sequence is CASSQGQAREFETQYF. CDR3 coding DNA: TGTGCCAGCAGCCAAGGACAGGCGAGGGAATTTGAGACCCAGTACTTC.

In this sample, this clone turned up a few times. V and J are TRBV9 and TRBJ2-6, with no clear D. The ends were cut back, 4 bases at V and 0 bases at J, with 14 bases in the middle. The CDR3 runs to 17 residues. Germline V gives CDR1 SGDLS, CDR2 YYNGEE. DNA of the CDR3: TGTGCCAGCAGCACACAACCTTTTGGCTCTGGGGCCAACGTCCTGACTTTC. Residues: CASSTQPFGSGANVLTF.

The chain couples TRBV5-1 to TRBJ2-7; perhaps TRBD2 as D (6 bases). The germline V gene encodes CDR1 SGHRS and CDR2 YFSETQ. The length of the CDR3 is 11 residues. Trimming stripped 7 bases from V and 6 bases from J, with 11 bases between. The CDR3 reads CASRSGAEQYF. The CDR3 DNA reads as TGCGCCAGCCGGTCGGGAGCCGAGCAGTACTTC.

The sample holds a few counts of this clone. J is TRBJ2-3 and V is TRBV5-1, with 10 bases lining up with TRBD2. Germline lookup yields CDR1 SGHRS and CDR2 YFSETQ. V lost 4 bases to trimming and J lost 2 bases; unmatched junction nucleotides: 7. The CDR3 is made up of 16 amino acids. The CDR3 loop reads CASSEISGGYTDTQYF. In nucleotides, the CDR3 is TGCGCCAGCAGCGAGATTAGCGGGGGGTACACAGATACGCAGTATTTT.

This chain connects TRBV2 to TRBJ1-2; 7 bases match TRBD1. Germline V gene data show CDR1 as SNHLY and CDR2 as FYNNEI. V trimming: 2 bases; J trimming: 4 bases; junction bases outside the gene matches: 16. This CDR3 is 18 amino acids long. For the CDR3, the DNA is TGTGCCAGCAGTGAATTGGGACAGAAAAGAAGGAGGGTCTATGGCTACACCTTC. Protein: CASSELGQKRRRVYGYTF. Variable domain in full (rest from reference TRBV2 and TRBJ1-2): EPEVTQTPSHQVTQMGQEVILRCVPISNHLYFYWYRQILGQKVEFLVSFYNNEISEKSEIFDDQFSVERPDGSNFTLKIRSTKLEDSAMYFCASSELGQKRRRVYGYTFGSGTRLTVV.

The V call is TRBV5-4, the J call TRBJ1-1; possible D gene TRBD1, 6 bases. Germline V CDR1 and CDR2: SGHNT, YYREEE (reference sequence). The CDR3 sequence is 14 residues long. The germline V and J ends were trimmed by 4 bases and 4 bases, with 14 bases remaining between them. For the CDR3, the DNA is TGTGCCAGCAGCATAATACAGGGAAGCACTGAAGCTTTCTTT. It translates to CASSIIQGSTEAFF. The entire variable domain, with the rest obtained from reference TRBV5-4 and TRBJ1-1, is as follows: ETGVTQSPTHLIKTRGQQVTLRCSSQSGHNTVSWYQQALGQGPQFIFQYYREEENGRGNFPPRFSGLQFPNYSSELNVNALELDDSALYLCASSIIQGSTEAFFGQGTRLTVV.

This clone was counted a few times. The rearrangement links TRBV29-1 to TRBJ1-1; a weak D match, TRBD1 (6 bases). Germline CDR1 and CDR2: SQVTM and ANQGSEA. The CDR3 loop spans 13 amino acids. Trimming pared 4 bases from V and 1 base from J, leaving 10 bases between. CDR3 amino acids: CSVGGQKNTEAFF. CDR3 DNA: TGCAGCGTTGGCGGACAGAAGAACACTGAAGCTTTCTTT.

This chain connects TRBV4-1 to TRBJ2-1; the D gene is possibly TRBD1 (5 bases). Germline V lookup: CDR1 MGHRA, CDR2 YSYEKL. The V end was cut by 4 bases, the J end by 1 base, with 20 bases between. The CDR3 extends over 18 amino acids. In nucleotides, the CDR3 is TGCGCCAGCAGCCCGGAAAAGGGGCTTGGGTGGTCCTACAATGAGCAGTTCTTC. Encoded protein: CASSPEKGLGWSYNEQFF.

This clone appeared a few times. V and J are TRBV4-2 and TRBJ2-3; TRBD2 matches at 8 bases. V lost 5 bases to trimming and J lost 3 bases; unmatched junction nucleotides: 16. The germline gives CDR1 LGHNA, CDR2 YNFKEQ. The CDR3 sequence is 18 residues long. DNA of the CDR3: TGTGCCAGCAGCGTCCAATTCACCGGGGGGGCGGAGACAGATACGCAGTATTTT. Translated: CASSVQFTGGAETDTQYF.

This chain joins TRBV18 and TRBJ2-5; 11 bases are a match to TRBD2. CDR3 length equals 16 residues. Germline trimming cut 1 base from V and 5 bases from J; bases unmatched to any gene: 6. Looked up from germline, CDR1 is KGHSH and CDR2 is LQKENI. The CDR3: CASSPLAGGPVETQYF. The CDR3 DNA reads as TGTGCCAGCTCACCACTAGCGGGAGGGCCTGTGGAGACCCAGTACTTC.

The chain carries TRBV18 and TRBJ1-1, with D possibly being TRBD1 (5 bases). The CDR3 contains 14 residues. V lost 10 bases and J lost 1, with 16 bases in between. CDR1 KGHSH and CDR2 LQKENI come from the germline V gene. In DNA form, the CDR3 reads TGTGCCACCAGAGAAAGGGGAACGAACACTGAAGCTTTCTTT. It codes for CATRERGTNTEAFF.

This chain connects TRBV6-6 to TRBJ2-7; D not certain. V was clipped by 0 bases and J by 3 bases, with 12 bases between them. The CDR3 sequence is 15 residues long. CDR1 MNHNY and CDR2 SVGAGI come from the germline V gene (reference sequence). The CDR3 spells CASSYSITGNYEQYF. Written as DNA, the CDR3 is TGTGCCAGCAGTTACTCGATTACGGGTAACTACGAGCAGTACTTC.

The chain is built from TRBV5-4 and TRBJ2-7, with D perhaps matching TRBD2 (6 bases). Germline V lookup: CDR1 SGHNT, CDR2 YYREEE (reference sequence). The CDR3 runs 16 residues. V dropped 0 bases and J dropped 1 base, with 14 bases sitting between them. CDR3 residues: CASSLVRGMGSYEQYF. CDR3 coding DNA: TGTGCCAGCAGCTTGGTTCGCGGGATGGGATCCTACGAGCAGTACTTC.